The 25 T cell receptor beta chains reported below all come from one sample, sequenced in a study of blood T cell repertoires in COVID-19. TCRdb's copy holds only in-frame clones and misses some; the assay was immunoSEQ multiplex PCR. Of 80,000 to 100,000 clones listed, around nine tenths are singletons. The sample comprised peripheral blood. Source of these receptors: a human donor with COVID-19, enrolled during active disease. The donor label of this sample is uncertain.

V gene TRBV5-6 combines with J gene TRBJ2-5; 7 nucleotides agree with TRBD1. The CDR3 totals 14 residues. Trimming cost V 4 bases and J 5 bases; bases outside gene matches: 8. Germline V CDR1 and CDR2: SGHDT, YYEEEE. This CDR3 is CASSRGQYHETQYF. Written as DNA, the CDR3 is TGTGCCAGCAGCCGGGGACAGTATCACGAGACCCAGTACTTC.

The gene calls are TRBV27 and TRBJ1-1; no definite D call. V was trimmed by 3 bases and J by 9 bases, leaving 11 bases between them. The CDR3 spans 12 residues. Germline CDR1 and CDR2: MNHEY and SMNVEV (reference sequence). The CDR3 DNA is TGTGCCAGCAGTTTGACGGGTTCGCAAGCTTTCTTT. Translating it yields CASSLTGSQAFF.

The CDR3 DNA reads as TGTGCAGGCGGGGGGCCCTCTCGCTACGAGCAGTACTTC. This encodes CAGGGPSRYEQYF. V gene TRBV2 combines with J gene TRBJ2-7; 8 bases map to TRBD2. CDR1 is SNHLY, CDR2 FYNNEI, per germline. This CDR3 region has 13 residues.

The chain combines TRBV24-1 with TRBJ1-4; 9 nucleotides match TRBD1. Looked up from germline, CDR1 is KGHDR and CDR2 is SFDVKD. Unmatched junction bases numbered 11, after V lost 3 bases and J lost 7 bases. The CDR3 contains 17 residues. The CDR3 DNA is TGTGCCACCAGTGATGGGGGCTGGGGGACAGGGTCTGAAAAACTGTTTTTT. Its translation: CATSDGGWGTGSEKLFF.

DNA of the CDR3: TGTGCCAGCAGTCGGGGAGGAGGCTACACCTTC. Its translation is CASSRGGGYTF. This chain links TRBV7-3 with TRBJ1-2; D gene unclear. This CDR3 is built from 11 residues. Germline V lookup: CDR1 SGHTA, CDR2 FQGTGA. Deletions cut 6 bases from V and 8 bases from J, with 10 bases between.

The chain recombines TRBV19 with TRBJ1-3, with D hard to call. There are 16 residues in the CDR3. Germline V gene data show CDR1 as LNHDA and CDR2 as SQIVND (reference sequence). V lost 3 bases and J lost 2, with 14 bases in between. CDR3 coding DNA: TGTGCCAGTAGTATCGCTGTCGGGTTTCCTGGAAACACCATATATTTT. Protein: CASSIAVGFPGNTIYF. The complete variable domain, with remaining parts taken from reference TRBV19 and TRBJ1-3, reads DGGITQSPKYLFRKEGQNVTLSCEQNLNHDAMYWYRQDPGQGLRLIYYSQIVNDFQKGDIAEGYSVSREKKESFPLTVTSAQKNPTAFYLCASSIAVGFPGNTIYFGEGSWLTVV.

V and J are TRBV5-5 and TRBJ2-2; tentative D call: TRBD2 (6 bases). Trimming shortened V by 4 bases and J by 4 bases, and 20 bases separated the two germline ends. CDR3 size: 17 residues. CDR1 and CDR2 from the germline V gene are SGHKS and YYEKEE (reference sequence). In DNA, the CDR3 is TGTGCCAGCAGCCCCGGGACCTACGCGGGACGCACCGGGGAGCTGTTTTTT. Translated: CASSPGTYAGRTGELFF.

This chain uses TRBV4-1 with TRBJ1-1; no clear D. V gave up 0 bases and J gave up 5 bases, with 16 bases separating them. Germline CDR1 MGHRA, CDR2 YSYEKL. This CDR3 is 16 amino acids long. The CDR3, as DNA: TGCGCCAGCAGCCAAGAAGTGGAGCTGTTGAGGACTGAAGCTTTCTTT. Residues: CASSQEVELLRTEAFF.

This chain uses TRBV10-2 with TRBJ1-3; TRBD1 matches at 7 bases. This CDR3 contains 15 residues. Germline V lookup: CDR1 WSHSY, CDR2 SAAADI. The ends lost 6 bases at V and 6 bases at J; junction bases unmatched: 11. CDR3 protein: CASSSAGTAANTIYF. Written as DNA, the CDR3 is TGCGCCAGCAGCTCGGCCGGGACAGCTGCAAACACCATATATTTT.

The J gene is TRBJ1-2, the V gene TRBV2, with 9 positions matching TRBD1. Trimming took 6 bases from V and 7 from J; bases not matched to a gene: 18. CDR1 is SNHLY, CDR2 FYNNEI, per germline. The length of the CDR3 is 17 residues. For the CDR3, the DNA is TGTGCCAGCAGCCTTACCGGGACAGGGCTAAATGTTGCTGGCTACACCTTC. This encodes CASSLTGTGLNVAGYTF.

The rearrangement links TRBV3-1 (or the pseudogene TRBV3-2) to TRBJ1-1; 9 nucleotides agree with TRBD1. V dropped 6 bases and J dropped 3; count of bases not matched to a gene: 2. Germline V gives CDR1 LGHDT, CDR2 YNNKEL (reference sequence). This CDR3 contains 13 residues. CDR3 sequence: CASSRTGDTEAFF. In DNA, the CDR3 is TGTGCCAGCAGTCGGACAGGGGACACTGAAGCTTTCTTT.

The chain carries TRBV7-3 and TRBJ2-1; D is perhaps TRBD2 (5 bases). CDR3 length equals 14 residues. Germline-derived CDR1 and CDR2 are SGHTA and FQGTGA. The germline V and J ends were trimmed by 3 bases and 1 base, with 7 bases remaining between them. The CDR3 loop is CASSLTGSYNEQFF. The CDR3 DNA reads TGTGCCAGCAGCTTGACGGGGTCCTACAATGAGCAGTTCTTC.

The chain couples TRBV5-4 to TRBJ1-2; 9 bases are shared with TRBD1. Losses at the gene ends were 1 base for V and 8 bases for J; bases not matched to a gene: 12. CDR3 length: 16 residues. The germline CDR1 and CDR2 sequences are SGHNT and YYREEE (reference sequence). The CDR3 sequence is CASSLFGQGRGGGYTF. The DNA of the CDR3 is TGTGCCAGCAGCTTGTTCGGACAGGGGCGAGGGGGCGGCTACACCTTC.

The chain couples TRBV9 to TRBJ1-4, with TRBD1 matching over 10 bases. Germline V lookup: CDR1 SGDLS, CDR2 YYNGEE. The ends lost 4 bases at V and 7 bases at J; junction bases unmatched: 7. There are 15 residues in the CDR3. Here the CDR3 reads CASSPRTGGSEKLFF. The CDR3 DNA reads as TGTGCCAGCAGCCCCCGGACAGGGGGAAGTGAAAAACTGTTTTTT.

The V and J genes are TRBV29-1 and TRBJ2-7; the D gene is possibly TRBD1 (6 bases). The germline gives CDR1 SQVTM, CDR2 ANQGSEA. The CDR3 is 13 residues long. V was shortened by 4 bases and J by 0 bases, with 10 bases between the two germline ends. DNA for the CDR3: TGCAGCGTTGCTCGGGACACCTCCTACGAGCAGTACTTC. This encodes CSVARDTSYEQYF.

The rearrangement links TRBV5-4 to TRBJ1-3; D is unresolved. This CDR3 spans 14 amino acids. V lost 0 bases and J 4 bases, leaving 8 bases between the germline ends. Germline CDR1 and CDR2: SGHNT and YYREEE (reference sequence). The CDR3 is CASSLESGGNTIYF. As DNA, the CDR3 is TGTGCCAGCAGCTTGGAGTCAGGCGGAAACACCATATATTTT.

The chain couples TRBV4-1 to TRBJ2-1; D may be TRBD2 (5 bases). The V and J ends lost 4 bases and 4 bases respectively, with 14 bases between them. Germline lookup yields CDR1 MGHRA and CDR2 YSYEKL. This CDR3 is 15 amino acids long. The CDR3 region has the DNA TGCGCCAGCAGCCTGACCCGCTCGGGGTACAATGAGCAGTTCTTC. This translates into CASSLTRSGYNEQFF.

The genes are TRBV9 and TRBJ1-2; 9 bases agree with TRBD1. This CDR3 has 15 residues. The V segment lost 4 bases and the J segment 0 bases; nucleotides outside the gene matches: 4. From germline, CDR1 is SGDLS and CDR2 YYNGEE. The CDR3 protein is CASSPGTGPNYGYTF. Written as DNA, the CDR3 is TGTGCCAGCAGCCCTGGGACAGGGCCTAACTATGGCTACACCTTC.

This sequence joins TRBV30 and TRBJ2-3, with D possibly being TRBD1 (6 bases). The CDR3 totals 14 residues. Deletions cut 3 bases from V and 9 bases from J, with 19 bases between. Germline V lookup: CDR1 GTSNPN, CDR2 SVGIG (reference sequence). The CDR3 DNA reads as TGTGCCTGGAGCCCGGGACACACAGGCGACACGCAGTATTTT. This sequence encodes CAWSPGHTGDTQYF.

The chain is built from TRBV11-1 and TRBJ1-4, with 7 bases aligning to TRBD1. Germline V gives CDR1 SGHAT, CDR2 FQDESV (reference sequence). The J segment lost 8 bases and the V segment lost 3 bases, leaving 12 bases of the junction unmatched. This CDR3 has 16 residues. The CDR3 DNA is TGTGCCAGCAGCTTTGAAGACAGGGTCGGGAACGAAAAACTGTTTTTT. Translated: CASSFEDRVGNEKLFF.

The chain uses TRBV7-2 and TRBJ1-1; 7 bases are shared with TRBD1. Trimming took 4 bases from V and 4 from J; bases not matched to a gene: 12. The germline V gene encodes CDR1 SGHTA and CDR2 FQGNSA. The CDR3 has 16 amino acids. The CDR3 region is CASSSRQGMGSTEAFF. Here the CDR3 DNA reads TGTGCCAGCAGCTCAAGACAGGGTATGGGGAGCACTGAAGCTTTCTTT.

The V and J genes are TRBV4-1 and TRBJ1-2; 12 bases align to TRBD1. The germline gives CDR1 MGHRA, CDR2 YSYEKL. V lost 1 base and J lost 5; bases outside the gene matches: 2. The CDR3 contains 15 residues. In nucleotides, the CDR3 is TGCGCCAGCAGCCAAGTGGGACAGGGGGCGTATGGCTACACCTTC. The encoded protein is CASSQVGQGAYGYTF.

This rearrangement joins TRBV6-5 to TRBJ1-1; a weak D match, TRBD1 (5 bases). Deletions cut 6 bases from V and 4 bases from J, with 15 bases between. This CDR3 region has 14 residues. Germline-derived CDR1 and CDR2 are MNHEY and SVGAGI. The CDR3 region is CASSFREDGTEAFF. As DNA, the CDR3 is TGTGCCAGCAGCTTCAGGGAGGACGGCACTGAAGCTTTCTTT.

The chain is built from TRBV24-1 and TRBJ2-2; the match to TRBD1 covers 8 bases. This CDR3 contains 15 residues. Germline CDR1 reads KGHDR; CDR2 reads SFDVKD. V trimming: 7 bases; J trimming: 4 bases; junction bases outside the gene matches: 7. CDR3 protein: CATSSGTGATGELFF. CDR3 in DNA: TGTGCCACCAGCAGTGGGACAGGAGCCACCGGGGAGCTGTTTTTT.

The chain links TRBV3-1 (or the pseudogene TRBV3-2) to TRBJ1-2; weak D call: TRBD1 (5 bases). Between the trimmed V and J ends, which lost 7 bases and 2 bases, there was a span of 8 bases. Germline CDR1 LGHDT, CDR2 YNNKEL (reference sequence). The CDR3 sequence is 12 residues long. CDR3 coding DNA: TGTGCCAGCACCAGACAGAACTATGGCTACACCTTC. Its translation: CASTRQNYGYTF.